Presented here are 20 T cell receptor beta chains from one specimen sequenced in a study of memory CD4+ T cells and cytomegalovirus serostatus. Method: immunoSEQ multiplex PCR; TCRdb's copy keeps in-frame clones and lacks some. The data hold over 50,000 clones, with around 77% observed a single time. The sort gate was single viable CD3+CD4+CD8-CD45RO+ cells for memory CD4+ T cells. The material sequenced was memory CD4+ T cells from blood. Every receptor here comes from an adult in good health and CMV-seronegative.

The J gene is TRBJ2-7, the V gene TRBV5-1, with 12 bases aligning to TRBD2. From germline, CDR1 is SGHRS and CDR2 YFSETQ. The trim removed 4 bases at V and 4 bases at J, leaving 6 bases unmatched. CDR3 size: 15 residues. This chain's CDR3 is CASSPRLAGVYEQYF. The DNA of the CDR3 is TGCGCCAGCAGCCCCAGACTAGCGGGGGTTTACGAGCAGTACTTC.

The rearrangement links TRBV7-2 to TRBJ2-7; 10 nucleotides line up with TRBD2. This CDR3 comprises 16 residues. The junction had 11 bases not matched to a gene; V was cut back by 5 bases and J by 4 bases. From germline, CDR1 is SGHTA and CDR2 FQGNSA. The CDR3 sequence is CASSPGRGAGGYEQYF. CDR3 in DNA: TGTGCCAGCAGCCCCGGCCGTGGAGCGGGAGGGTACGAGCAGTACTTC. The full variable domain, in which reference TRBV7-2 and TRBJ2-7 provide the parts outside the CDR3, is GAGVSQSPSNKVTEKGKDVELRCDPISGHTALYWYRQSLGQGLEFLIYFQGNSAPDKSGLPSDRFSAERTGGSVSTLTIQRTQQEDSAVYLCASSPGRGAGGYEQYFGPGTRLTVT.

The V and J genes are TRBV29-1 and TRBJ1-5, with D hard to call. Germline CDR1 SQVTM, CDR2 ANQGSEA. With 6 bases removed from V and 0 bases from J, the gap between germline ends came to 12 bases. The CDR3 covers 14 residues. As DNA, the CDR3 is TGCAGCGTCGCGGAGCAGAGTAGCAATCAGCCCCAGCATTTT. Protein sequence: CSVAEQSSNQPQHF. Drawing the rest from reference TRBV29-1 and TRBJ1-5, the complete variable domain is SAVISQKPSRDICQRGTSLTIQCQVDSQVTMMFWYRQQPGQSLTLIATANQGSEATYESGFVIDKFPISRPNLTFSTLTVSNMSPEDSSIYLCSVAEQSSNQPQHFGDGTRLSIL.

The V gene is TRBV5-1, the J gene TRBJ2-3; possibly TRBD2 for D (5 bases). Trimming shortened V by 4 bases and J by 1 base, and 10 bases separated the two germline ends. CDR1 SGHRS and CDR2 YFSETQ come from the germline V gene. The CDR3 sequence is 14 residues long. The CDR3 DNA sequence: TGCGCCAGCAGCAAGTATAGCGGCACAGATACGCAGTATTTT. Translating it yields CASSKYSGTDTQYF.

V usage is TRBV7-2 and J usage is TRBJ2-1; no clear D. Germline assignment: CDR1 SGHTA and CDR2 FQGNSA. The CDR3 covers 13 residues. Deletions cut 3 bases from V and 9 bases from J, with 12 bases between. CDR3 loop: CASSFAVNREQFF. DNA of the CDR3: TGTGCCAGCAGCTTTGCCGTGAATCGTGAGCAGTTCTTC.

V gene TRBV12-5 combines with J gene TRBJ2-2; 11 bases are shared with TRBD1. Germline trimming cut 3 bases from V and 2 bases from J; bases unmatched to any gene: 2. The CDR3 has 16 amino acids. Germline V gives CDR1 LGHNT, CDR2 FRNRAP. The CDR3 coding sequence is TGTGCTAGTGGTTTCGGACAGGGGGCAAACACCGGGGAGCTGTTTTTT. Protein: CASGFGQGANTGELFF.

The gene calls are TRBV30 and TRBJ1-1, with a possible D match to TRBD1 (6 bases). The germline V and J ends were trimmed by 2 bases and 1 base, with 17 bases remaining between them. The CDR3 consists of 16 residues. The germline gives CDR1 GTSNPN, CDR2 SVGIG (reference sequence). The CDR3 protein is CAWSRWGRRENTEAFF. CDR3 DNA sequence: TGTGCCTGGAGTCGATGGGGGCGCCGAGAGAACACTGAAGCTTTCTTT.

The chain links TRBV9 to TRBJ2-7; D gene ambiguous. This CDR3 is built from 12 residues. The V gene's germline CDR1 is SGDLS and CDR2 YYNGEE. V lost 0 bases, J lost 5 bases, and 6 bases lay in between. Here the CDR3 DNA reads TGTGCCAGCAGCGTAGGACTCAACGAGCAGTACTTC. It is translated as CASSVGLNEQYF.

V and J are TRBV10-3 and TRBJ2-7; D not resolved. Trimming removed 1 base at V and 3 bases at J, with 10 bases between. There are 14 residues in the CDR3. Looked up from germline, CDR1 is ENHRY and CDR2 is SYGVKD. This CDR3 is CAISELGSYYEQYF. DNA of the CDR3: TGTGCCATCAGTGAGTTGGGTAGCTACTACGAGCAGTACTTC.

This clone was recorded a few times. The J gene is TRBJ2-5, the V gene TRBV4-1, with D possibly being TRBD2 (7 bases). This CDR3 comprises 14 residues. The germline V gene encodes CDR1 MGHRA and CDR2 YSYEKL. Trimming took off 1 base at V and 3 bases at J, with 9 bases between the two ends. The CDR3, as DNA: TGCGCCAGCAGCCAAGGCGGGGGCGAAGAGACCCAGTACTTC. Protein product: CASSQGGGEETQYF.

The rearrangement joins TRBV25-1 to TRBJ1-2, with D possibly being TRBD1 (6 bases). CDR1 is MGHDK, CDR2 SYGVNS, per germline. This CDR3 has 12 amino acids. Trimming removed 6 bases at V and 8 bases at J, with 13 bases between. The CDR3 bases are TGTGCCAGCAGGGGGGGCGAGCAGGGCTACACCTTC. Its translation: CASRGGEQGYTF.

The CDR3 DNA reads as TGTGCCAGCAGCTTGTGGGGGTTGGGTGAAAAACTGTTTTTT. This gives the protein CASSLWGLGEKLFF. The gene calls are TRBV5-6 and TRBJ1-4; TRBD1 might be the D (5 bases). The CDR3 covers 14 residues. V was shortened by 1 base and J by 7 bases, with 11 bases between the two germline ends. CDR1 and CDR2 (germline): SGHDT, YYEEEE.

CDR3 region: CASSEGSRVNQPQHF. As DNA, the CDR3 is TGTGCCAGCAGTGAGGGCAGTAGGGTGAATCAGCCCCAGCATTTT. This chain links TRBV6-1 with TRBJ1-5, with D hard to call. Germline CDR1 is MNHNS and CDR2 is SASEGT. The CDR3 extends over 15 amino acids. V was shortened by 3 bases and J by 4 bases, with 13 bases between the two germline ends.

The CDR3 nucleotides are TGTGCCAGCAGCCGACGCCCGGCGGGGACATACTCTGGGGCCAACGTCCTGACTTTC. Its translation: CASSRRPAGTYSGANVLTF. This rearrangement joins TRBV13 to TRBJ2-6; D might be TRBD1 or TRBD2, each matching 6 bases. CDR1 PRHDT and CDR2 FYEKMQ come from the germline V gene (reference sequence). V gave up 5 bases and J gave up 0 bases, with 20 bases separating them. CDR3 length equals 19 residues.

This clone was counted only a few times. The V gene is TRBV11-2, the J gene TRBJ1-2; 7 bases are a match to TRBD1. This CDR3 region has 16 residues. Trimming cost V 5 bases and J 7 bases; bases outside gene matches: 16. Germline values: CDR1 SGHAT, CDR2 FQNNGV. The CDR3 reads CASSPARDSRLSGYTF. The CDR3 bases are TGTGCCAGCAGCCCTGCAAGGGACAGCCGGTTGAGTGGCTACACCTTC. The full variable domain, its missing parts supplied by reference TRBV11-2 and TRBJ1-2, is EAGVAQSPRYKIIEKRQSVAFWCNPISGHATLYWYQQILGQGPKLLIQFQNNGVVDDSQLPKDRFSAERLKGVDSTLKIQPAKLEDSAVYLCASSPARDSRLSGYTFGSGTRLTVV.

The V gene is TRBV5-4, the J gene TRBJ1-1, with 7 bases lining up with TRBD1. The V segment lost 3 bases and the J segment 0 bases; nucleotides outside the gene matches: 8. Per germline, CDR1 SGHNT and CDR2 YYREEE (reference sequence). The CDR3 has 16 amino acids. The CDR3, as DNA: TGTGCCAGCAGCTCTCAGGGGGGTAGAATGAACACTGAAGCTTTCTTT. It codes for CASSSQGGRMNTEAFF.

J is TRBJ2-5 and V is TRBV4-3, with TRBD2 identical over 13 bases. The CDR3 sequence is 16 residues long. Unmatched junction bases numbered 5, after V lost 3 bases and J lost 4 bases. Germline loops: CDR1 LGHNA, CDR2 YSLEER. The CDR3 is CASSQRTSGGGETQYF. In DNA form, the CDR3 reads TGCGCCAGCAGCCAGCGGACTAGCGGGGGAGGAGAGACCCAGTACTTC.

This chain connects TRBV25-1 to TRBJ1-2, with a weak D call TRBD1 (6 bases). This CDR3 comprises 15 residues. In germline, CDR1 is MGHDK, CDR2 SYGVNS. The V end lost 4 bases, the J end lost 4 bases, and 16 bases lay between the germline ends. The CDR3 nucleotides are TGTGCCAGCAGTGGCACCACGACAGGTTCCTATGGCTACACCTTC. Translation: CASSGTTTGSYGYTF.

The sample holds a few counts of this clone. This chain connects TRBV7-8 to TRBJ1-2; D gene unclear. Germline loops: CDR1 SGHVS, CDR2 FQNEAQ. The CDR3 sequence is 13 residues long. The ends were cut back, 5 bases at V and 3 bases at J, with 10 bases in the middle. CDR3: CASSPGRDYGYTF. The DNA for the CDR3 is TGTGCCAGCAGCCCAGGACGGGACTATGGCTACACCTTC.

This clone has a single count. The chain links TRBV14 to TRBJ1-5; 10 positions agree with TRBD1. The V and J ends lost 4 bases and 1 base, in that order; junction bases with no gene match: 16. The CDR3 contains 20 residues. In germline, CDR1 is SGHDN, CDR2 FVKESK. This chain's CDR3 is CASSLGRRGQGNWSNQPQHF. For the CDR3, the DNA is TGTGCCAGCAGCCTAGGGCGTCGGGGACAGGGGAACTGGAGCAATCAGCCCCAGCATTTT.